This TCR beta chain was identified during a study of T cell changes during pregnancy in multiple sclerosis. This CDR3 has 16 residues. Germline V gene lookup returns CDR1 SGHRS and CDR2 YFSETQ. The V end was cut by 4 bases, the J end by 2 bases, with 18 bases between. Sequencing used immunoSEQ multiplex PCR; TCRdb keeps in-frame clones, though not all of them. The sample lists about 98,000 clones; 90% to 95% were seen once. The chain combines TRBV5-1 with TRBJ1-1; D ambiguous. The clonotype comes from a female donor in good health, enrolled as a control in a pregnancy study. The sequencing here drew on peripheral blood, taken after pregnancy. The CDR3 nucleotides read TGCGCCAGCAGCCCCTTGGCAGGCCGCCCTAACACTGAAGCTTTCTTT. It translates to CASSPLAGRPNTEAFF. Variable domain in full (rest from reference TRBV5-1 and TRBJ1-1): KAGVTQTPRYLIKTRGQQVTLSCSPISGHRSVSWYQQTPGQGLQFLFEYFSETQRNKGNFPGRFSGRQFSNSRSEMNVSTLELGDSALYLCASSPLAGRPNTEAFFGQGTRLTVV.